The 25 T cell receptor beta chains below come from one sample, sequenced in a study of Tregs in tolerant kidney transplant recipients. The table came from immunoSEQ multiplex PCR; TCRdb's copy has only in-frame clones and leaves some out. The data include fewer than 55,000 clones; the top ten clones carry roughly 0.89%. The sample was CD4+ T cells from blood, taken before the transplant. These receptors were collected from a human donor who received a combined kidney and bone marrow transplant.

Note on this clone: From the germline J gene comes the end of the CDR3, since the read stops 3 residues before it. V and J are TRBV5-1 and TRBJ2-2, with 7 bases that match TRBD1. The CDR3 totals 16 residues. V dropped 4 bases and J dropped 3; count of bases not matched to a gene: 9. The germline gives CDR1 SGHRS, CDR2 YFSETQ. The covered CDR3 bases are TGCGCCAGCAGCCCCGCGACAGGGACGTACACCGGGGAG. Its protein product is CASSPATGTYTGE. In full, the CDR3 is CASSPATGTYTGELFF.

Turning to this clone: The sequence runs out 3 residues before the end of the CDR3; the remainder is reconstructed from the germline J gene. V gene TRBV10-3 combines with J gene TRBJ1-2; the match to TRBD1 covers 9 bases. The germline V gene has CDR1 ENHRY and CDR2 SYGVKD. The CDR3 covers 15 residues. The DNA read from the CDR3 is TGTGCCATCAGTGAGTCCACAGGGGGCGGATTAGGC. It yields the protein CAISESTGGGLG. The whole CDR3 region reads CAISESTGGGLGYTF.

CDR3 region: CSVDDTSYGYTF. CDR3 bases read: TGCAGCGTTGACGATACTTCGTATGGC. The V gene is TRBV29-1, the J gene TRBJ1-2; D is unresolved. The read ends 3 residues before the CDR3 terminus; that terminus is restored from the germline J gene. Germline loops: CDR1 SQVTM, CDR2 ANQGSEA. CDR3 length: 12 residues. Trimming pared 3 bases from V and 5 bases from J, leaving 10 bases between.

With regard to this clone: The read halts 3 residues ahead of the CDR3 end, with the missing end drawn from the germline J gene. J is TRBJ2-1 and V is TRBV19; 9 nucleotides agree with TRBD1. The J segment lost 2 bases and the V segment lost 7 bases, leaving 9 bases of the junction unmatched. This CDR3 spans 16 amino acids. Germline-derived CDR1 and CDR2 are LNHDA and SQIVND (reference sequence). The DNA read from the CDR3 is TGTGCCAGTAACGATGAGGGACAGGGACCCTACAATGAG. This codes for CASNDEGQGPYNE. The complete CDR3 sequence is CASNDEGQGPYNEQFF.

To note about this clone: Read data end 3 residues before the CDR3 end; the end is taken from the germline J gene. The rearrangement uses TRBV11-2 and TRBJ2-3; TRBD1 matches at 7 bases. Germline loops: CDR1 SGHAT, CDR2 FQNNGV. With 5 bases clipped from V and 3 bases from J, the junction kept 8 bases outside the gene matches. This CDR3 has 15 amino acids. CDR3 sequence: CASSPDRVWTDTQYF. Partial CDR3 DNA: TGTGCCAGCAGCCCCGACAGGGTGTGGACAGATACG.

As to this clone: The read halts 3 residues ahead of the CDR3 end, with the missing end drawn from the germline J gene. The chain is built from TRBV7-2 and TRBJ1-4; TRBD1 matches 8 bases. With 5 bases clipped from V and 10 bases from J, the junction kept 12 bases outside the gene matches. Germline CDR1 and CDR2: SGHTA and FQGNSA. The CDR3 covers 15 residues. CDR3 DNA (partial): TGTGCCAGCAGCCCGGATCAGGGGGCTGGAGGAAAA. Translation gives CASSPDQGAGGK. The whole CDR3 sequence reads CASSPDQGAGGKLFF.

As for this clone: The observed sequence ends 3 residues before the CDR3 terminus, with the missing tail filled in from the germline J gene. V is TRBV6-1 and J is TRBJ1-4, with TRBD1 as a possible D gene (6 bases). This CDR3 spans 15 amino acids. V lost 4 bases and J 4 bases, leaving 13 bases between the germline ends. Germline V gene lookup returns CDR1 MNHNS and CDR2 SASEGT. This CDR3 is CASSGSRGFNEKLFF. The part of the CDR3 DNA that was read is TGTGCCAGCAGTGGAAGCAGGGGATTTAATGAAAAA.

CDR3 region: CASSYSTGSYTF. Partial CDR3 DNA: TGTGCCAGCAGCTATTCGACAGGGAGC. This chain connects TRBV7-9 to TRBJ1-2, with 7 nucleotides matching TRBD1. The CDR3 end is not reached by the read, which stops 3 residues before it; the germline J gene fills it in. Germline V gene data show CDR1 as SEHNR and CDR2 as FQNEAQ (reference sequence). This CDR3 has 12 residues. Using reference TRBV7-9 and TRBJ1-2 for the parts outside the CDR3, the full variable domain is DTGVSQNPRHKITKRGQNVTFRCDPISEHNRLYWYRQTLGQGPEFLTYFQNEAQLEKSRLLSDRFSAERPKGSFSTLEIQRTEQGDSAMYLCASSYSTGSYTFGSGTRLTVV.

Notes on this clone: From the germline J gene comes the end of the CDR3, since the read stops 3 residues before it. The chain is built from TRBV7-2 and TRBJ1-4, with 11 nucleotides matching TRBD1. Trimming took 4 bases from V and 5 from J; bases not matched to a gene: 3. This CDR3 contains 15 residues. Germline values: CDR1 SGHTA, CDR2 FQGNSA. CDR3 sequence: CASSSGTGGNEKLFF. The CDR3 bases that were read are TGTGCCAGCAGCTCAGGGACAGGGGGAAATGAAAAA.

About this clone: The sequence runs out 3 residues before the end of the CDR3; the remainder is reconstructed from the germline J gene. The chain joins TRBV6-1 to TRBJ1-1, with 8 nucleotides matching TRBD1. Germline V gene lookup returns CDR1 MNHNS and CDR2 SASEGT. The CDR3 has 14 amino acids. V shed 4 bases, J shed 3 bases, and the junction held 4 bases outside the gene matches. The CDR3 loop reads CASSGRTGYTEAFF. Incomplete CDR3 DNA: TGTGCCAGCAGTGGGAGGACAGGGTACACTGAA.

About this clone: Read sequence stops 3 residues before the CDR3 end, and the germline J gene provides the missing end. J is TRBJ2-7 and V is TRBV18; D might be TRBD1 (5 bases). The V and J ends lost 2 bases and 5 bases respectively, with 16 bases between them. CDR3 length: 15 amino acids. Germline V gene sequence: CDR1 KGHSH, CDR2 LQKENI. CDR3 protein: CASSPGPGKSNEQYF. Partial CDR3 DNA: TGTGCCAGCTCACCAGGGCCAGGGAAGAGCAACGAG.

Remarks on this clone: The CDR3 is cut off 3 residues early in the read; its end comes from the germline J gene. V is TRBV19 and J is TRBJ1-5; 8 nucleotides match TRBD1. Germline CDR1 is LNHDA and CDR2 is SQIVND (reference sequence). CDR3 length: 20 amino acids. The V and J ends lost 4 bases and 0 bases, in that order; junction bases with no gene match: 17. The sequenced part of the CDR3 DNA is TGTGCCAGTAGTACCGACAGGGGCCTCAGCTTTATCTCTAGCAATCAGCCC. This encodes CASSTDRGLSFISSNQP. The full CDR3 reads CASSTDRGLSFISSNQPQHF. The whole variable domain, remainder taken from reference TRBV19 and TRBJ1-5, is DGGITQSPKYLFRKEGQNVTLSCEQNLNHDAMYWYRQDPGQGLRLIYYSQIVNDFQKGDIAEGYSVSREKKESFPLTVTSAQKNPTAFYLCASSTDRGLSFISSNQPQHFGDGTRLSIL.

In the case of this clone: The CDR3 end lies 3 residues beyond the end of the read and is filled in from the germline J gene. The chain joins TRBV20-1 to TRBJ2-5, with D maybe TRBD2 (6 bases). Germline V lookup: CDR1 DFQATT, CDR2 SNEGSKA (reference sequence). CDR3 length equals 16 residues. The V end was cut by 0 bases, the J end by 5 bases, with 19 bases between. This chain's CDR3 is CSARDQVAGQMETQYF. The part of the CDR3 DNA that was read is TGCAGTGCTAGAGATCAGGTTGCGGGGCAGATGGAGACC.

The CDR3 is CASSEAGTGRNTIYF. The DNA read from the CDR3 is TGTGCCAGCAGTGAAGCCGGGACAGGGCGAAACACC. This chain uses TRBV6-1 with TRBJ1-3; 9 nucleotides match TRBD1. Coverage ceases 3 residues before the CDR3 finishes, and the germline J gene fills in the end. The CDR3 covers 15 residues. Losses at the gene ends were 0 bases for V and 5 bases for J; bases not matched to a gene: 2. The germline V gene encodes CDR1 MNHNS and CDR2 SASEGT.

In the case of this clone: The read is 3 residues too short to cover the CDR3 end, so that end is filled in from the germline J gene. The V and J genes are TRBV18 and TRBJ1-2, with 9 bases that match TRBD1. V lost 5 bases and J lost 7; bases outside the gene matches: 5. Germline lookup yields CDR1 KGHSH and CDR2 LQKENI. The CDR3 contains 13 residues. Here the CDR3 reads CASSEGQGRGYTF. Partial CDR3 DNA: TGTGCCAGCTCAGAGGGACAGGGCCGTGGC.

To note about this clone: The read terminates 3 residues before the CDR3 end, so the remaining end is supplied by the germline J gene. This sequence joins TRBV7-2 and TRBJ1-1; possibly TRBD1 for D (5 bases). CDR1 and CDR2 from the germline V gene are SGHTA and FQGNSA. CDR3 length: 13 amino acids. V lost 5 bases to trimming and J lost 4 bases, with 11 bases between them. CDR3 protein: CASSLDQGTEAFF. CDR3 bases read: TGTGCCAGCAGCCTGGACCAGGGCACTGAA.

As to this clone: The sequenced fragment ends 3 residues before the CDR3 boundary, so the rest is inferred from the germline J gene. This chain joins TRBV19 and TRBJ1-2; 7 nucleotides agree with TRBD1. Unmatched junction bases numbered 5, after V lost 7 bases and J lost 0 bases. The CDR3 is 14 amino acids. The germline CDR1 and CDR2 sequences are LNHDA and SQIVND (reference sequence). This chain's CDR3 is CASTRDSTNYGYTF. The covered CDR3 bases are TGTGCCAGTACCCGGGACAGCACTAACTATGGC. Supplemented by reference TRBV19 and TRBJ1-2, the full variable domain reads DGGITQSPKYLFRKEGQNVTLSCEQNLNHDAMYWYRQDPGQGLRLIYYSQIVNDFQKGDIAEGYSVSREKKESFPLTVTSAQKNPTAFYLCASTRDSTNYGYTFGSGTRLTVV.

As concerns this clone: The CDR3 end lies 3 residues beyond the end of the read and is filled in from the germline J gene. The chain carries TRBV29-1 and TRBJ1-1; tentative D call: TRBD1 (6 bases). CDR1 is SQVTM, CDR2 ANQGSEA, per germline. The ends were cut back, 5 bases at V and 5 bases at J, with 15 bases in the middle. The length of the CDR3 is 13 residues. The CDR3 protein is CSVYRVAGTEAFF. The part of the CDR3 DNA that was read is TGCAGCGTTTACAGGGTTGCCGGGACTGAA.

On this clone: Read data end 3 residues before the CDR3 end; the end is taken from the germline J gene. This chain connects TRBV7-8 to TRBJ1-5, with 7 bases lining up with TRBD1. The length of the CDR3 is 15 residues. Germline V gene data show CDR1 as SGHVS and CDR2 as FQNEAQ. J lost 4 bases, V lost 3 bases, and 6 bases had no gene match. CDR3 DNA, as far as it was read: TGTGCCAGCAGCTTGCGACCCAGGGGGAATCAGCCC. It specifies CASSLRPRGNQP. The full CDR3 protein reads CASSLRPRGNQPQHF.

As for this clone: The CDR3 end lies 3 residues beyond the end of the read and is filled in from the germline J gene. The chain joins TRBV20-1 to TRBJ2-1, with 10 bases lining up with TRBD1. The CDR3 covers 18 residues. CDR1 and CDR2 (germline): DFQATT, SNEGSKA (reference sequence). The ends lost 7 bases at V and 2 bases at J; junction bases unmatched: 17. CDR3 DNA (partial): TGCAGTGGGCAGAGTGGGACAGGGGATGGAAGGGCCTACAATGAG. This gives the protein CSGQSGTGDGRAYNE. The CDR3 reads in full as CSGQSGTGDGRAYNEQFF.

About this clone itself: The read terminates 3 residues before the CDR3 end, so the remaining end is supplied by the germline J gene. This chain connects TRBV6-2 or TRBV6-3 to TRBJ1-2, with 8 bases matching TRBD1. CDR3 length: 14 residues. Germline-derived CDR1 and CDR2 are MNHEY and SVGEGT. CDR3 protein: CASSYGNRGNGYTF. The DNA read from the CDR3 is TGTGCCAGCAGTTACGGTAACAGGGGGAACGGC.

Remarks on this clone: Read data end 3 residues before the CDR3 end; the end is taken from the germline J gene. The chain has TRBV19 and TRBJ1-1, with D perhaps TRBD1 (6 bases). V was trimmed by 3 bases and J by 3 bases, leaving 11 bases between them. Per germline, CDR1 LNHDA and CDR2 SQIVND (reference sequence). The CDR3 totals 14 residues. This CDR3 reads CASSMGARYTEAFF. The part of the CDR3 DNA that was read is TGTGCCAGTAGTATGGGGGCGCGGTACACTGAA.

CDR3 sequence: CASSSYRGSTEAFF. The CDR3 bases that were read are TGTGCCAGCAGCTCGTACAGGGGAAGCACTGAA. This rearrangement joins TRBV7-8 to TRBJ1-1, with 7 nucleotides matching TRBD1. The CDR3 end lies 3 residues beyond the end of the read and is filled in from the germline J gene. Trimming removed 4 bases from V and 4 bases from J; junction bases left unmatched: 6. The CDR3 has 14 residues. Germline-derived CDR1 and CDR2 are SGHVS and FQNEAQ.

Remarks on this clone: The read terminates 3 residues ahead of where the CDR3 ends, so the germline J gene completes it. The chain combines TRBV7-9 with TRBJ1-3; TRBD1 aligns across 9 bases. Germline trimming cut 3 bases from V and 0 bases from J; bases unmatched to any gene: 0. Germline V gene lookup returns CDR1 SEHNR and CDR2 FQNEAQ (reference sequence). This CDR3 region has 15 residues. CDR3 bases read: TGTGCCAGCAGCTTGGGACAGGGCTCTGGAAACACC. Amino acid sequence: CASSLGQGSGNT. The whole CDR3 sequence reads CASSLGQGSGNTIYF.

The part of the CDR3 DNA that was read is TGTGCCAGTCGATGGACTAGCGGGAGTTTCGATGAG. It yields the protein CASRWTSGSFDE. The entire CDR3 protein is CASRWTSGSFDEQFF. The rearrangement joins TRBV19 to TRBJ2-1; 13 positions match TRBD2. The sequenced fragment ends 3 residues before the CDR3 boundary, so the rest is inferred from the germline J gene. With V trimmed by 8 bases and J by 8 bases, 9 bases remained unmatched. Germline V gene lookup returns CDR1 LNHDA and CDR2 SQIVND (reference sequence). The CDR3 covers 15 residues.